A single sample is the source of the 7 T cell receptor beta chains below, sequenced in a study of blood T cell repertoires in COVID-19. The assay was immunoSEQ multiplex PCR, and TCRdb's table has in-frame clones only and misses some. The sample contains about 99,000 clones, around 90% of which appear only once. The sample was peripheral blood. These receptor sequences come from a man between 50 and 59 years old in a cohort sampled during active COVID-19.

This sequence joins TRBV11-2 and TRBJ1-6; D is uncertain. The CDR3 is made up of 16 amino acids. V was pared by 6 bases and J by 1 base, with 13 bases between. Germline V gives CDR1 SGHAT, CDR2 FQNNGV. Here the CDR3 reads CASRTRTGSYNSPLHF. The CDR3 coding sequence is TGTGCCAGCAGGACCCGGACGGGGTCCTATAATTCACCCCTCCACTTT.

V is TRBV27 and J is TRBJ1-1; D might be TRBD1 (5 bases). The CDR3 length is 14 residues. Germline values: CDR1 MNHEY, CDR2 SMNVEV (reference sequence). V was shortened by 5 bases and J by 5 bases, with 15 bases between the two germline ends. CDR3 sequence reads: CASSPLGEGTEAFF. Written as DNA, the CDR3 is TGTGCCAGCAGTCCCTTGGGGGAGGGAACTGAAGCTTTCTTT.

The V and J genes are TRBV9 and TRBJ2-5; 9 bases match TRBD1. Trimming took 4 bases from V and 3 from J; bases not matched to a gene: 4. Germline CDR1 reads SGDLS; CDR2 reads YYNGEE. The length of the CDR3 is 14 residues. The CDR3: CASSRGQGKETQYF. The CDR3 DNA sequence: TGTGCCAGCAGCAGAGGACAGGGGAAAGAGACCCAGTACTTC.

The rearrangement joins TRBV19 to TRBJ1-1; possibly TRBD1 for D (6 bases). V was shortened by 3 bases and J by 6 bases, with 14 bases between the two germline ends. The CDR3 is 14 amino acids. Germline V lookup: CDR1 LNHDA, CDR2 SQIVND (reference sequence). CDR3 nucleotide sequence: TGTGCCAGTAGTATTCGGGGCACAGGGTCTGAAGCTTTCTTT. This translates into CASSIRGTGSEAFF.

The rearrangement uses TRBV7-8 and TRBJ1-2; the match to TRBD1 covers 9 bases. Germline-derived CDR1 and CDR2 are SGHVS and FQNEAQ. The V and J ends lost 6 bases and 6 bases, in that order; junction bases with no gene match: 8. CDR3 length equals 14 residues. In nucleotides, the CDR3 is TGTGCCAGCAGTTACAGGGGGCAGCCCGATGGCTACACCTTC. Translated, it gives CASSYRGQPDGYTF.

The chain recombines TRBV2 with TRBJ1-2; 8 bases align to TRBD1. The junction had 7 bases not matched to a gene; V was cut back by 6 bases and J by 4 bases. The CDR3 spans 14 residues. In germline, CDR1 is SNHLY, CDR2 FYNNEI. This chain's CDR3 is CASRLRQGPYGYTF. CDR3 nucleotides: TGTGCCAGCAGACTCAGACAGGGGCCCTATGGCTACACCTTC.

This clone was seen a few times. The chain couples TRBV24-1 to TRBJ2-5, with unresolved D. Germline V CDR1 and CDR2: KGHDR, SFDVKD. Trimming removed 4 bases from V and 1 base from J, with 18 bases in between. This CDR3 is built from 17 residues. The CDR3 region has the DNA TGTGCCACCAGTGACACCCAGGAAGGTTCCTTCCAAGAGACCCAGTACTTC. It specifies CATSDTQEGSFQETQYF.